Sequencing of this T cell receptor beta chain was carried out in a study of technical replicates of blood from several donors. The assay was immunoSEQ multiplex PCR, and TCRdb's table has in-frame clones only and misses some. There are about 88,000 clones in the sample; around 94% occur only once, and around 0.25% lies in the top ten. This CDR3 has 17 residues. Germline V gene sequence: CDR1 SGHVS, CDR2 FQNEAQ. Losses at the gene ends were 5 bases for V and 2 bases for J; bases not matched to a gene: 11. Sequenced material: T cells isolated from PBMCs. The origin of this receptor is a human donor in good health. The chain combines TRBV7-8 with TRBJ1-2; 10 nucleotides match TRBD1. CDR3: CASSRRTGGKKNYGYTF. The CDR3 DNA reads as TGTGCCAGCAGCCGGAGGACAGGGGGAAAAAAAAACTATGGCTACACCTTC.